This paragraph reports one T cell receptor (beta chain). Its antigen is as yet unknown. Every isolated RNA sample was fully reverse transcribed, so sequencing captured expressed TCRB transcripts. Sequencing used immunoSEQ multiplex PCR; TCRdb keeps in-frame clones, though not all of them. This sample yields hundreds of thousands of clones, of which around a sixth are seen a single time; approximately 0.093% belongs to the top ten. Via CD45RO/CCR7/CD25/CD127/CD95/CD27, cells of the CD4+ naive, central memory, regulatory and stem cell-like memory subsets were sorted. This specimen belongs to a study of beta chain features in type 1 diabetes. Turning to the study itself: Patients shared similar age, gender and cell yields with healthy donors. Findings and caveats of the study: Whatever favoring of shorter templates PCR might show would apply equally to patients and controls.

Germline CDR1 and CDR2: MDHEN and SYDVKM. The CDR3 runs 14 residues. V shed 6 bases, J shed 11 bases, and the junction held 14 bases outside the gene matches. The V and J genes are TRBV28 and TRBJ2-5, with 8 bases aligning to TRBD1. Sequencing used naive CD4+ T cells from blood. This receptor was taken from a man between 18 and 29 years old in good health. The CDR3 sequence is CASRSTGGPREQYF. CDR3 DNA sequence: TGTGCCAGCAGGTCCACAGGGGGACCGAGAGAGCAGTACTTC.